The entry that follows covers one TCR beta chain sequence. Its antigen is still unknown. These data come from a study of cytomegalovirus exposure and HLA in healthy donors. General observations from the study: Later analysis placed DRB1 highest and HLA-C lowest in TCR association rates, which differed by HLA locus. With further analysis later on, most CMV-associated TCR beta chains appeared HLA-restricted. The productive fraction for most TCR beta V segments was about 90% or about 30% in an earlier analysis. In a later analysis, compared with equally common non-associated chains, HLA-associated beta chains were more expanded.

CDR3 length: 14 residues. Germline lookup yields CDR1 MNHNS and CDR2 SASEGT. Trimming stripped 11 bases from V and 2 bases from J, with 19 bases between. Primers: 60 Vbeta forward and 13 Jbeta reverse. Clones were sequenced by immunoSEQ multiplex PCR, and TCRdb holds only the in-frame ones, with some missing. This sample yields fewer than 130,000 clones, of which around four fifths are seen a single time; roughly 5.6% belongs to the top ten. This receptor was obtained from a man aged 30-40 years in good health and CMV-seropositive. The sample taken for sequencing was PBMCs. V gene TRBV6-1 combines with J gene TRBJ2-7; possibly TRBD2 for D (5 bases). CDR3 amino acids: CALASSGTAYEQYF. In nucleotides, the CDR3 is TGTGCCCTAGCATCGTCGGGCACGGCCTACGAGCAGTACTTC.